This record looks at one T cell receptor beta chain sequence and its context. This sample was taken from a study of shared clonotypes between healthy human individuals. The CDR3 extends over 15 amino acids. Trimming cost V 2 bases and J 8 bases, with 16 bases left between them. CDR1 KGHSH and CDR2 LQKENI come from the germline V gene. Repertoires were generated with immunoSEQ multiplex PCR, while TCRdb's copy carries only in-frame clones and drops some. The sample includes under 600,000 clones, 60% to 80% seen only once; the top ten take roughly an eighth. For genomic DNA, unsorted samples relied on roughly 100 million PBMCs.

The clonotype was recovered from a woman aged 35 to 49 in good health. Some clones in this sample may be carry-over from other donors' samples. The sample consisted of PBMCs. J is TRBJ2-1 and V is TRBV18, with a weak D call TRBD2 (6 bases). The CDR3 DNA reads as TGTGCCAGCTCACCATTACGGGAGTCCGGTGATGAGCAGTTCTTC. Translating it yields CASSPLRESGDEQFF.